Included here is one T cell receptor beta chain sequence, with context. Its antigen is still unknown. This specimen comes from a study of cytomegalovirus exposure and HLA in healthy donors. Whole-study findings and limits: The investigators catalogued 160 or so TCR beta chains as cytomegalovirus-associated.

Profiled with immunoSEQ multiplex PCR; TCRdb holds only in-frame clones, not every one. There are 250,000 to 400,000 clones in the sample; roughly 90% occur only once, and roughly 1.2% lies in the top ten. Germline lookup yields CDR1 MNHEY and CDR2 SVGAGI. Germline trimming cut 5 bases from V and 2 bases from J; bases unmatched to any gene: 6. This CDR3 spans 15 amino acids. The clonotype comes from a woman in her twenties or thirties in good health and CMV-seropositive. Sequencing was done on a sample of PBMCs. The chain employs TRBV6-5 and TRBJ1-2; 9 bases are shared with TRBD1. This CDR3 reads CASSASGTGNYGYTF. The CDR3 nucleotides read TGTGCCAGCAGTGCGTCGGGGACAGGGAACTATGGCTACACCTTC.